The T cell receptor beta chain described here comes from a study of T cell repertoires and Cas9 in healthy adults listed by TCRdb under 2018. In terms of the full investigation: Within the CD4 and CD8 compartments, the researchers characterized SpCas9-reactive T cells in terms of multi-effector potency, cytotoxicity and lineage determination. This study looked at whether people already carry T cell immunity to the Streptococcus pyogenes Cas9 nuclease (SpCas9), the enzyme used in CRISPR gene editing.

Donors were healthy humans. Receptors were amplified or captured by the immunoSEQ multiplex PCR assay. TCRdb provides this immuneACCESS table in a form limited to in-frame rearrangements. Some clones are lacking; in checked studies, under half of them reflect an unresolved V gene, and why the rest are absent is not known. This sample lists 13,000 to 15,000 clones; 89% were detected once. The ten largest clones represent 1.5% of the sample. Germline trimming amounts to 0 bases on V and 10 bases on J, with 10 as the count of junction bases outside the gene matches. CDR1 and CDR2 are read off the germline V gene as MGHDK and SYGVNS. Including the terminal cysteine and phenylalanine, the CDR3 comprises 16 residues. Only the CDR3 part of the read is kept: 48 bases, read in frame from the first base. Broader findings and caveats from the paper: SpCas9-reactive regulatory T cells were reported to mitigate proliferation and function of SpCas9-reactive effector T cells in vitro.

Points on this clone: This receptor's antigen is unknown. No base quality values were provided; no much bigger clone lies one nucleotide off.

Recombination connected TRBV25-1 to TRBJ1-4; 8 middle bases align to TRBD1. The clonotype was recovered from a human donor in good health. The sequenced material came from Tregs (CD4+, CD25+, CD127-, CD137-, CD154-) from PBMCs; culture status not recorded. The nucleotide sequence reads as follows: TGTGCCAGCAGTGAATACTACACAGGGGGGGAGGGAAAACTGTTTTTT. Translated, it reads CASSEYYTGGEGKLFF.